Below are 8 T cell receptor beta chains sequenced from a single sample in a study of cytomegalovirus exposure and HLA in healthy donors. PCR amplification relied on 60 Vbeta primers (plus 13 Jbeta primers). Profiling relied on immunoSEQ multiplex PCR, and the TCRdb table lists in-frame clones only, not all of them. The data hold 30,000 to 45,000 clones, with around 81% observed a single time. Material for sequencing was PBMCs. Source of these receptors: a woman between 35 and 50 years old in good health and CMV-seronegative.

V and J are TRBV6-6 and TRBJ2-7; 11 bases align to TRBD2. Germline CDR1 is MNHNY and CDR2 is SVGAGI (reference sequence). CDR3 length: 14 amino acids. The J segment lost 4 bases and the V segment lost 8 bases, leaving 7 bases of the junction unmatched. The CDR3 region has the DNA TGTGCCAGCTCCCCAACTAGCGGGGGTTACGAGCAGTACTTC. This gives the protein CASSPTSGGYEQYF.

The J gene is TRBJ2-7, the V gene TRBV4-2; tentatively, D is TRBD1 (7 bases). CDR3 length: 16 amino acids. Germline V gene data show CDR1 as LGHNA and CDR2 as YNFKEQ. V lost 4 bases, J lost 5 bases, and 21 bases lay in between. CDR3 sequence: CASSLLGKTGRNEQYF. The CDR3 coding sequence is TGTGCCAGCAGCCTCCTAGGGAAGACAGGGAGGAACGAGCAGTACTTC.

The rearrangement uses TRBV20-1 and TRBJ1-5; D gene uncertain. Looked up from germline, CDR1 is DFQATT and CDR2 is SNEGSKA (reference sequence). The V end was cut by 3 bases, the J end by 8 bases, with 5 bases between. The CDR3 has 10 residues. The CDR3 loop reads CSASIEPQHF. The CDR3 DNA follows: TGCAGTGCTAGCATAGAGCCCCAGCATTTT.

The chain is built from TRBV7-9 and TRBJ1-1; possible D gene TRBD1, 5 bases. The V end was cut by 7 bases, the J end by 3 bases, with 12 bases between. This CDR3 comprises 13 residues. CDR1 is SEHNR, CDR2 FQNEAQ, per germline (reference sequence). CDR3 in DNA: TGTGCCAGCATCCTTCAGGGTGACACTGAAGCTTTCTTT. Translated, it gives CASILQGDTEAFF.

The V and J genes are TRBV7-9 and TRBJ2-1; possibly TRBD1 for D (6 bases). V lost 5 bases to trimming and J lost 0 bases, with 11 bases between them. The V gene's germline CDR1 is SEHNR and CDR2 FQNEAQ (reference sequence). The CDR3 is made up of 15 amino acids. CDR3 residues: CASSPRGVSYNEQFF. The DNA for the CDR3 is TGTGCCAGCAGCCCCAGGGGTGTCTCCTACAATGAGCAGTTCTTC.

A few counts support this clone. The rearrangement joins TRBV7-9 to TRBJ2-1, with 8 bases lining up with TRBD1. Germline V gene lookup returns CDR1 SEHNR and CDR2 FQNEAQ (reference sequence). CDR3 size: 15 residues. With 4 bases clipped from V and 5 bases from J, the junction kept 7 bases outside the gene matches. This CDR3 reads CASSSRDRLNNEQFF. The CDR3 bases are TGTGCCAGCAGCTCCCGGGACAGGCTGAACAATGAGCAGTTCTTC.

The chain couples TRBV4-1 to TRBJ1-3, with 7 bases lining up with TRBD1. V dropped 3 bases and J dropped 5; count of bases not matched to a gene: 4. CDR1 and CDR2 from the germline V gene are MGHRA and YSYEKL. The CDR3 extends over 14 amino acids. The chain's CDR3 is CASSQPGQRNTIYF. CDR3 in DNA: TGCGCCAGCAGCCAGCCGGGACAGAGAAACACCATATATTTT.

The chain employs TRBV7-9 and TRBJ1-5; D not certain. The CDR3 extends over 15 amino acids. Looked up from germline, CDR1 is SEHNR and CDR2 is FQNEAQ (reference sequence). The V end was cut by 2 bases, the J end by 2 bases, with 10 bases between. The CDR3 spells CASSLMGEGNQPQHF. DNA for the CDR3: TGTGCCAGCAGCTTAATGGGTGAGGGCAATCAGCCCCAGCATTTT.